This TCR beta chain was documented in a study of blood T cell repertoires in COVID-19. The overall study: Both acute and convalescent COVID-19 samples were obtained from the United States, Italy and Spain. PBMCs, B-cell-depleted T cells, or T cells were the source of the cDNA or gDNA that made up the material.

In the study's own analysis: Quantification of nucleated cells was approximated via reference gene primer amplification. TCRdb's copy holds only in-frame clones and misses some; the assay was immunoSEQ multiplex PCR. The V and J calls and clone size come from that table; D and trimming were worked out from the DNA. The table has more than 150,000 clones, 85% to 90% seen once. This receptor was obtained from a woman aged 40-49 years with acute or convalescent COVID-19. The sample comprised peripheral blood.

The CDR3 loop reads CASSLRQGYEQYF. The CDR3 DNA reads TGTGCCAGCAGCTTGAGACAGGGCTACGAGCAGTACTTC. The genes are TRBV5-4 and TRBJ2-7; 7 bases agree with TRBD1. The germline V gene has CDR1 SGHNT and CDR2 YYREEE (reference sequence). This CDR3 spans 13 amino acids. The V segment lost 1 base and the J segment 3 bases; nucleotides outside the gene matches: 1. The variable domain in full, completed from reference TRBV5-4 and TRBJ2-7, reads ETGVTQSPTHLIKTRGQQVTLRCSSQSGHNTVSWYQQALGQGPQFIFQYYREEENGRGNFPPRFSGLQFPNYSSELNVNALELDDSALYLCASSLRQGYEQYFGPGTRLTVT.